This T cell receptor (beta chain) was captured by sequencing in a study of T cells expressing NK-cell markers (dated by TCRdb to about 2020). About the full investigation: Three sorted T-cell subsets (CD3+CD56+NKG2C+, CD3+CD56+NKG2C- and CD3+CD56-NKG2C+) from fewer than 10 donors had their TCR beta-chain repertoires profiled. Illumina HiSeq 2000/2500, MiSeq or NextSeq was used to sequence libraries as 2 x 150 bp reads. Among the eight sequenced donors, seven were HCMV-seropositive and one was HCMV-seronegative. The study sequenced eight donors, all healthy volunteers chosen at random: three men and five women.

To determine HCMV serostatus, a commercial ELISA kit was used to detect HCMV-specific IgG in serum. Peripheral blood mononuclear cells were isolated from blood by Ficoll density gradient centrifugation. Notes on this clonotype: It has no known antigen specificity.

Overall study outcomes, separate from this receptor: Whether the expanded NKG2C-expressing T cell clones were specific for HCMV antigens was left unclear. Those dominant clonotypes were again the most abundant among CD3+CD56-NKG2C+ cells in four donors, at roughly 25-65%. In a handful of donors, the dominant CD3+CD56+NKG2C+ clonotypes were found to rank among the top 10 CD8+ clonotypes and to make up about 1.0-7.5% of CD8+ T cells.

Taken from cysteine to phenylalanine, the CDR3 has 15 residues. The protein alone is recorded here. CDR1 and CDR2 (MDHEN, SYDVKM) derive from the germline V gene. Sequencing was carried out with an Illumina HiSeq 2000. The TCR beta cDNA libraries were made using 5'RACE template switching, a step that added both a universal primer site and unique molecular identifiers. cDNA synthesis was primed from the TCR beta constant segment, followed by two successive PCR amplification steps. The authors' pipeline ran thus. MIGEC handled demultiplexing of the reads and grouping by UMI, while MiTCR was used to assemble and quantify clonotypes. To exclude erroneous sequences, only TCR cDNA sequences supported by at least two reads were retained. The tcR package was used for downstream repertoire analysis, with clonotypes matched between fractions based on CDR3 nucleotide sequence plus V segment. VDJmatch was used to annotate antigen specificity against VDJdb, with one amino acid substitution allowed in CDR3. Through TCRdb reprocessing, the reads give one entry per CDR3 protein sequence; DNA is omitted. The V and J calls, along with clone size, are taken from TCRdb and not from the paper's own processing. The sample's clone listing holds about 460,000 distinct CDR3 sequences. The ten largest clones represent around 1.4% of the sample.

This receptor chain uses TRBV28 and TRBJ2-6; TCRdb outputs TRBD1, but without DNA this stays unchecked. The sequence was collected from a woman aged 45-65 years in good health. Donor details come from another sample of the same person, matched by shared clones. Specimen: blood T cells: a sorted CD56 or NKG2C T cell subset, CD4+ or CD8+ T cells, or bulk PBMC T cells (not recorded which). The CDR3 region: CASSLMSAGANVLTF.